This is a list of T cell receptor beta chains from one sample in a study of blood T cell repertoires in COVID-19. Sequencing was performed with immunoSEQ multiplex PCR; in TCRdb, only in-frame clones are kept and a portion is missing. The data show about 170,000 clones, with 80% to 85% seen just once and 13% to 15% held by the top ten. Source material: peripheral blood. The source of these receptors is a woman aged 65 to 85 with COVID-19, enrolled during active disease. Each CDR3 is given without its conserved first and last residue.

CDR3: ASSTSGGSGELF
J: TRBJ2-2
V: TRBV6-1

CDR3: AISEGFASSGNTIY
J: TRBJ1-3
V: TRBV10-3

CDR3: ASSQEVRGRPSHGNEQF
J: TRBJ2-1
V: TRBV3-1/TRBV3-2

CDR3: ASTYAGGTDTQY
J: TRBJ2-3
V: TRBV11-2

CDR3: ASSADKNTEAF
J: TRBJ1-1
V: TRBV18

CDR3: ASSLAGGQETQY
J: TRBJ2-5
V: TRBV5-5

CDR3: ASGEGLSGANVLT
J: TRBJ2-6
V: TRBV28

CDR3: ASSYRGLSETQY
J: TRBJ2-5
V: TRBV19

CDR3: ASSFRDSSNTEAF
J: TRBJ1-1
V: TRBV5-5

CDR3: AWSSRRPAATMFEAF
J: TRBJ1-1
V: TRBV30

CDR3: ASSEGGVRGTEAF
J: TRBJ1-1
V: TRBV6-1

CDR3: ASSDSFGLKRNTEAF
J: TRBJ1-1
V: TRBV6-4

CDR3: ASSPSGQGYGQPQH
J: TRBJ1-5
V: TRBV28

CDR3: ASSRRGLYGYT
J: TRBJ1-2
V: TRBV11-1

CDR3: ASSLGPGGNEQF
J: TRBJ2-1
V: TRBV5-1

CDR3: ASTTTPPGEAF
J: TRBJ1-1
V: TRBV7-9

CDR3: ASSVAGGGGTDTQY
J: TRBJ2-3
V: TRBV9

CDR3: ASSLDNNYGYT
J: TRBJ1-2
V: TRBV28

CDR3: ASRAQGTREAF
J: TRBJ1-1
V: TRBV12-3/TRBV12-4

CDR3: ASSPPTRVGEAF
J: TRBJ1-1
V: TRBV18

CDR3: ASSNRQTGIEQY
J: TRBJ2-7
V: TRBV6-2/TRBV6-3

CDR3: ASSLEGFTEAF
J: TRBJ1-1
V: TRBV5-1

CDR3: AWSVGRIEAF
J: TRBJ1-1
V: TRBV30

CDR3: ASHRTPGDTEAF
J: TRBJ1-1
V: TRBV5-8

CDR3: ASGLIKSRLAGSYEQY
J: TRBJ2-7
V: TRBV12-5

CDR3: ASSQSGALH
J: TRBJ1-6
V: TRBV3-1/TRBV3-2

CDR3: ASSRSGGVHNEQF
J: TRBJ2-1
V: TRBV7-2

CDR3: ASRAIQGTNEKLF
J: TRBJ1-4
V: TRBV28

CDR3: ASSQAAGVRYEQY
J: TRBJ2-7
V: TRBV14

CDR3: ATSLGNGTFLLSYNEQF
J: TRBJ2-1
V: TRBV15

CDR3: ASSLRGFVQPQH
J: TRBJ1-5
V: TRBV28

CDR3: ASSRAAQGAYGYT
J: TRBJ1-2
V: TRBV5-6

CDR3: ASSPGGASYEQY
J: TRBJ2-7
V: TRBV5-6

CDR3: ATQSYAGTSGNEQF
J: TRBJ2-1
V: TRBV19

CDR3: ASSLGGNNGYT
J: TRBJ1-2
V: TRBV27

CDR3: ASSRDSYGYT
J: TRBJ1-2
V: TRBV28

CDR3: ATSRAGAERNTIY
J: TRBJ1-3
V: TRBV15

CDR3: ASSSIADEQF
J: TRBJ2-1
V: TRBV5-4

CDR3: ASVRSGSSYEQY
J: TRBJ2-7
V: TRBV6-5

CDR3: ASSLDSGQGLRGYT
J: TRBJ1-2
V: TRBV28

CDR3: ASSPTSGENTGELF
J: TRBJ2-2
V: TRBV11-3

CDR3: ASSPSGRQETQY
J: TRBJ2-5
V: TRBV4-2

CDR3: ASSFTGSSYNSPLH
J: TRBJ1-6
V: TRBV11-2

CDR3: ASSLDRAAGELF
J: TRBJ2-2
V: TRBV4-2

CDR3: ASSQVGSENSPLH
J: TRBJ1-6
V: TRBV16

CDR3: ASTLGQGGQETQY
J: TRBJ2-5
V: TRBV5-1

CDR3: ASSLVGDRDQPQH
J: TRBJ1-5
V: TRBV7-2

CDR3: ASSSGTGGAGF
J: TRBJ1-1
V: TRBV12-3/TRBV12-4

CDR3: ASSQGLGISYEQY
J: TRBJ2-7
V: TRBV3-1/TRBV3-2

CDR3: ASSADPQVTDTQY
J: TRBJ2-3
V: TRBV5-8

CDR3: ASSPRVRSEAF
J: TRBJ1-1
V: TRBV6-5

CDR3: ASSLGHRGSNQPQH
J: TRBJ1-5
V: TRBV7-2

CDR3: ATSDTTGLQETQY
J: TRBJ2-5
V: TRBV24-1

CDR3: ASSQGALSNEKLF
J: TRBJ1-4
V: TRBV3-1/TRBV3-2

CDR3: ASSEQFYGYT
J: TRBJ1-2
V: TRBV2

CDR3: ASSLDAALDQPQH
J: TRBJ1-5
V: TRBV5-1

CDR3: SASSGETQY
J: TRBJ2-5
V: TRBV20-1

CDR3: ASSPDRHTEAF
J: TRBJ1-1
V: TRBV18

CDR3: ASSFNGAYEQY
J: TRBJ2-7
V: TRBV5-4

CDR3: ASSPSGARVTEAF
J: TRBJ1-1
V: TRBV4-2